What follows are 13 T cell receptor beta chains derived from one specimen sequenced in a study of blood T cell repertoires in COVID-19. Clones were sequenced by immunoSEQ multiplex PCR, and TCRdb holds only the in-frame ones, with some missing. The data show 300,000 to 450,000 clones, more than 70% seen once. The sequencing input was PBMCs or T cells enriched from blood (not recorded which). These receptors came from a man in his forties or fifties in a cohort exposed to, infected with or recovered from COVID-19 (not recorded which).

The J gene is TRBJ2-5, the V gene TRBV7-8, with D hard to call. Germline-derived CDR1 and CDR2 are SGHVS and FQNEAQ. CDR3 size: 14 residues. The V and J ends lost 0 bases and 3 bases respectively, with 8 bases between them. The CDR3, as DNA: TGTGCCAGCAGCTTAGCGCAAACTAAAGAGACCCAGTACTTC. Protein sequence: CASSLAQTKETQYF.

This clone was detected only once. The chain employs TRBV10-3 and TRBJ2-7, with 10 bases matching TRBD1. CDR1 ENHRY and CDR2 SYGVKD come from the germline V gene. The CDR3 contains 14 residues. After removal of 5 bases from V and 4 bases from J, the junction contained 5 bases not matched to a gene. DNA of the CDR3: TGTGCCATCAGTCCGGGACAGGGGCCTTACGAGCAGTACTTC. As protein: CAISPGQGPYEQYF.

J is TRBJ1-5 and V is TRBV4-2, with D unclear. V was pared by 0 bases and J by 0 bases, with 6 bases between. Per germline, CDR1 LGHNA and CDR2 YNFKEQ. The CDR3 has 15 amino acids. The CDR3 sequence is CASSQDDTSNQPQHF. Written as DNA, the CDR3 is TGTGCCAGCAGCCAAGATGACACTAGCAATCAGCCCCAGCATTTT.

This chain joins TRBV3-1 (or the pseudogene TRBV3-2) and TRBJ2-1; D gene uncertain. This CDR3 is 16 amino acids long. The germline V gene has CDR1 LGHDT and CDR2 YNNKEL (reference sequence). The ends were cut back, 1 base at V and 0 bases at J, with 10 bases in the middle. The CDR3 sequence: CASSQGRRSSYNEQFF. In DNA, the CDR3 is TGTGCCAGCAGCCAAGGCAGGCGAAGCTCCTACAATGAGCAGTTCTTC.

The rearrangement joins TRBV7-2 to TRBJ1-1; D ambiguous. CDR1 and CDR2 from the germline V gene are SGHTA and FQGNSA. V lost 2 bases to trimming and J lost 10 bases, with 11 bases between them. The CDR3 length is 12 residues. CDR3 nucleotide sequence: TGTGCCAGCAGCTTAATCGGGGTAGGAGCTTTCTTT. Translating it yields CASSLIGVGAFF.

The chain is built from TRBV23-1 and TRBJ1-2; TRBD1 aligns across 8 bases. TRBV23-1 carries the ORF label, with uncertain function. This CDR3 has 16 residues. Trimming cost V 10 bases and J 8 bases; bases outside gene matches: 21. The DNA of the CDR3 is TGCGCCACCAATCCGAGCGGGAGGACAGGGCCTGGAGGCTACACCTTC. Translated, it gives CATNPSGRTGPGGYTF.

The chain recombines TRBV6-2 or TRBV6-3 with TRBJ1-5; tentatively, D is TRBD1 (6 bases). Germline V gene lookup returns CDR1 MNHEY and CDR2 SVGEGT. The CDR3 runs 15 residues. V shed 5 bases and J shed 8 bases, with 19 bases lying between them. The CDR3 region has the DNA TGTGCCAGCAGTCGGGACAACTGGCCAGGGGAGCCCCAGCATTTT. It codes for CASSRDNWPGEPQHF.

This chain uses TRBV10-1 with TRBJ2-7; the match to TRBD2 covers 13 bases. Per the germline V gene, CDR1 is WNHNN and CDR2 is SYGVQD (reference sequence). Trimming cost V 6 bases and J 2 bases; bases outside gene matches: 4. The CDR3 totals 15 residues. The DNA of the CDR3 is TGCGCCAGCAGCCCAGGACTAGCGGGAGCCTACGAGCAGTACTTC. Amino acid sequence: CASSPGLAGAYEQYF.

CDR3 coding DNA: TGTGCCAGCAGTCAGTGGGACAGGGGGAATGAGCAGTTCTTC. Its translation is CASSQWDRGNEQFF. This sequence joins TRBV2 and TRBJ2-1, with 11 bases aligning to TRBD1. From germline, CDR1 is SNHLY and CDR2 FYNNEI. V lost 5 bases to trimming and J lost 7 bases; unmatched junction nucleotides: 4. There are 14 residues in the CDR3.

V and J are TRBV30 and TRBJ2-3; 7 bases agree with TRBD2. V was pared by 0 bases and J by 4 bases, with 16 bases of the junction left unmatched. This CDR3 contains 18 residues. Germline V gene sequence: CDR1 GTSNPN, CDR2 SVGIG (reference sequence). The CDR3 protein is CAWSVLRGSGGRPDTQYF. Here the CDR3 DNA reads TGTGCCTGGAGTGTATTGAGAGGGAGTGGCGGGAGACCAGATACGCAGTATTTT.

For this clone: This sample includes further DNA sequences coding for the same CDR3. The rearrangement joins TRBV2 to TRBJ2-7, with 7 bases matching TRBD1. This CDR3 contains 12 residues. J gave up 3 bases and V 4 bases, and 0 bases lay outside the gene matches. Germline CDR1 reads SNHLY; CDR2 reads FYNNEI. CDR3 DNA sequence: TGTGCCAGCAGTGGACAGGGCTACGAGCAGTACTTC. It encodes CASSGQGYEQYF.

V gene TRBV19 combines with J gene TRBJ1-5; D ambiguous. The germline CDR1 and CDR2 sequences are LNHDA and SQIVND (reference sequence). The CDR3 loop spans 12 amino acids. The germline V and J ends were trimmed by 7 bases and 6 bases, with 10 bases remaining between them. CDR3 nucleotides: TGTGCCAGTACTACAGCAGGTCAGCCCCAGCATTTT. It encodes CASTTAGQPQHF.

The chain combines TRBV5-1 with TRBJ2-5; D perhaps matches TRBD2 (6 bases). Deletions cut 4 bases from V and 5 bases from J, with 6 bases between. The V gene's germline CDR1 is SGHRS and CDR2 YFSETQ. This CDR3 has 11 residues. For the CDR3, the DNA is TGCGCCAGCAGCCGGGGGGAGACCCAGTACTTC. Translation gives CASSRGETQYF.